One TCR beta chain is described in this entry. This CDR3 comprises 15 residues. Per the germline V gene, CDR1 is SGHAT and CDR2 is FQDESV (reference sequence). Trimming pared 3 bases from V and 0 bases from J, leaving 9 bases between. The data originate from a study of blood T cell repertoires in COVID-19. About the research overall: Sites in the United States, Italy and Spain provided acute and convalescent COVID-19 samples. Sample material is recorded as cDNA or gDNA derived from T cells, B-cell-depleted T cells, or PBMCs.

Study processing details: The assay estimated nucleated cells by amplifying reference gene primers. Sequencing used immunoSEQ multiplex PCR; TCRdb keeps in-frame clones, though not all of them. Clone size and V and J calls were adopted from that table, with D and trimming inferred from the DNA. The table lists 60,000 to 80,000 clones, over 75% of them singletons. The sequence was obtained from a human donor in a cohort sampled during active COVID-19. The gene calls are TRBV11-1 and TRBJ2-1; D is unresolved. The sequencing input was peripheral blood. The CDR3 nucleotides read TGTGCCAGCAGCTTTATGCCCAGCTCCTACAATGAGCAGTTCTTC. Its protein product is CASSFMPSSYNEQFF.